These 5 T cell receptor beta chains came from one sample sequenced in a study of cytomegalovirus exposure and HLA in healthy donors. A multiplex PCR was run with 60 Vbeta primers and 13 Jbeta primers. Generated by immunoSEQ multiplex PCR, the TCRdb table keeps only in-frame clones and is missing some. The profile shows about 120,000 clones, around 74% of them singletons. Specimen: PBMCs. These receptors all stem from a woman aged 18-29 years in good health and CMV-seronegative.

The rearrangement joins TRBV9 to TRBJ2-3, with 8 positions matching TRBD2. Germline CDR1 SGDLS, CDR2 YYNGEE. Germline trimming cut 2 bases from V and 5 bases from J; bases unmatched to any gene: 4. The CDR3 is 14 amino acids. The CDR3, as DNA: TGTGCCAGCAGCGTCGGGGGGGGGCAAGATACGCAGTATTTT. It codes for CASSVGGGQDTQYF.

The chain has TRBV4-1 and TRBJ2-1; weak D call: TRBD1 (7 bases). Trimming stripped 4 bases from V and 7 bases from J, with 17 bases between. CDR3 length: 15 amino acids. Germline assignment: CDR1 MGHRA and CDR2 YSYEKL. The CDR3 loop is CASSPGGLVTNEQFF. The CDR3 DNA follows: TGCGCCAGCAGCCCAGGGGGACTGGTGACTAATGAGCAGTTCTTC.

The sample holds a few counts of this clone. The chain couples TRBV29-1 to TRBJ1-5; D ambiguous. Germline V gives CDR1 SQVTM, CDR2 ANQGSEA. The CDR3 is made up of 13 amino acids. The V end lost 4 bases, the J end lost 0 bases, and 7 bases lay between the germline ends. The CDR3 nucleotides read TGCAGCGTTGCCGGGGATAGCAATCAGCCCCAGCATTTT. Translated: CSVAGDSNQPQHF.

There are a few counts of this clone. The rearrangement links TRBV25-1 to TRBJ2-7; D is perhaps TRBD1 (5 bases). The CDR3 runs 15 residues. Trimming removed 8 bases from V and 3 bases from J, with 20 bases in between. Per the germline V gene, CDR1 is MGHDK and CDR2 is SYGVNS. The CDR3 here is CASHPTQGTGYEQYF. CDR3 in DNA: TGTGCCAGCCATCCAACCCAGGGCACAGGCTACGAGCAGTACTTC.

The rearrangement joins TRBV5-1 to TRBJ1-1; 8 positions agree with TRBD1. The CDR3 has 15 residues. Germline assignment: CDR1 SGHRS and CDR2 YFSETQ. Trimming removed 5 bases from V and 5 bases from J; junction bases left unmatched: 11. The CDR3 region is CASSSQGVGGTEAFF. In DNA form, the CDR3 reads TGCGCCAGCAGTTCACAGGGGGTAGGTGGTACTGAAGCTTTCTTT.